This TCR beta chain stems from a study of blood T cell repertoires in COVID-19. On the study more broadly: Italy, Spain and the United States were the sources of the convalescent and acute COVID-19 samples. Sample material is recorded as cDNA or gDNA derived from T cells, B-cell-depleted T cells, or PBMCs.

Method: immunoSEQ multiplex PCR; TCRdb's copy keeps in-frame clones and lacks some. The sample records 260,000 or so clones, roughly 85% being singletons. The V end lost 4 bases, the J end lost 10 bases, and 13 bases lay between the germline ends. The germline V gene has CDR1 MNHEY and CDR2 SVGEGT. CDR3 length: 13 amino acids. In Cohort 3, a recovered donor had either two negative PCRs, clearance, or symptom resolution. The TCR originated in a woman aged 50 to 60 who had recovered from COVID-19. The specimen sequenced was PBMCs or T cells enriched from blood (not recorded which). The chain joins TRBV6-2 or TRBV6-3 to TRBJ1-4; D is ambiguous. CDR3 sequence reads: CASSLRLGGKLFF. In DNA form, the CDR3 reads TGTGCCAGCAGTTTGAGACTTGGCGGAAAACTGTTTTTT.